Each of the 20 T cell receptor beta chains below was sequenced from the same sample in a study of response to subunit inactivated influenza vaccine. TCRdb redid the calling of the RT-PCR reads with MiXCR, one entry per CDR3 protein. In the table there are about 800,000 distinct CDR3 sequences, approximately 22% of which are singletons. The input for sequencing was PBMCs from blood, taken 5 to 6 days after vaccination. These receptors were taken from a man in his fifties who received an inactivated influenza vaccine.

V usage is TRBV12-3 or TRBV12-4 and J usage is TRBJ1-1, with TRBD1 as a possible D gene (6 bases). The CDR3 runs to 14 residues. Trimming pared 7 bases from V and 1 base from J, leaving 13 bases between. The CDR3 nucleotides read TGTGCCAGCAAGCTGGGGGGCAAGAACACTGAAGCTTTCTTT. It encodes CASKLGGKNTEAFF.

This clonotype has more than one count but fewer than ten. The chain is built from TRBV12-3 or TRBV12-4 and TRBJ2-3, with TRBD2 identical over 8 bases. CDR3 length: 13 amino acids. With 3 bases clipped from V and 7 bases from J, the junction kept 3 bases outside the gene matches. The DNA for the CDR3 is TGTGCCAGCAGTTTGGGCGGGAGGAATACGCAGTATTTT. Translated: CASSLGGRNTQYF.

J is TRBJ2-1 and V is TRBV7-9, with D perhaps TRBD2 (7 bases). CDR3 size: 14 residues. The ends were cut back, 4 bases at V and 9 bases at J, with 16 bases in the middle. Looked up from germline, CDR1 is SEHNR and CDR2 is FQNEAQ (reference sequence). The CDR3 protein is CASSSWEGVGEQFF. The DNA of the CDR3 is TGTGCCAGCAGCTCATGGGAGGGGGTGGGTGAGCAGTTCTTC.

This clonotype was seen only a few times. The V call is TRBV20-1, the J call TRBJ2-2, with D possibly being TRBD2 (6 bases). Germline V CDR1 and CDR2: DFQATT, SNEGSKA (reference sequence). There are 14 residues in the CDR3. With 5 bases removed from V and 1 base from J, the gap between germline ends came to 11 bases. The CDR3 loop is CSASGTLNTGELFF. CDR3 sequence (DNA): TGCAGTGCTTCCGGGACTTTGAACACCGGGGAGCTGTTTTTT.

The V gene is TRBV15, the J gene TRBJ2-2, with D possibly TRBD1 on 6 matching bases. CDR3 length equals 16 residues. CDR1 and CDR2 (germline): LNHNV, YYDKDF (reference sequence). The V end lost 0 bases, the J end lost 2 bases, and 10 bases lay between the germline ends. The chain's CDR3 is CATSRDATGNTGELFF. CDR3 nucleotide sequence: TGTGCCACCAGCAGAGATGCGACAGGCAACACCGGGGAGCTGTTTTTT. The full variable domain, rest sourced from reference TRBV15 and TRBJ2-2, is DAMVIQNPRYQVTQFGKPVTLSCSQTLNHNVMYWYQQKSSQAPKLLFHYYDKDFNNEADTPDNFQSRRPNTSFCFLDIRSPGLGDTAMYLCATSRDATGNTGELFFGEGSRLTVL.

The chain couples TRBV15 to TRBJ2-7, with a possible D match to TRBD1 (6 bases). V shed 0 bases and J shed 6 bases, with 18 bases lying between them. CDR1 and CDR2 (germline): LNHNV, YYDKDF (reference sequence). This CDR3 has 16 amino acids. The CDR3 sequence: CATSRDKGRGRGEQYF. Written as DNA, the CDR3 is TGTGCCACCAGCAGAGATAAAGGCAGGGGAAGGGGCGAGCAGTACTTC.

CDR3 loop: CASSFTGGPGTDTQYF. The CDR3 DNA reads TGTGCCAGCAGTTTTACGGGAGGGCCAGGAACAGATACGCAGTATTTT. The chain has TRBV12-3 or TRBV12-4 and TRBJ2-3, with TRBD2 identical over 8 bases. V shed 3 bases and J 3 bases; nucleotides not matched to a gene: 8. CDR3 length: 16 residues.

The chain is built from TRBV10-3 and TRBJ2-7; no clear D gene. CDR1 and CDR2 (germline): ENHRY, SYGVKD. This CDR3 region has 16 residues. Trimming left V 0 bases short and J 4 bases short, with 16 bases between. The CDR3, as DNA: TGTGCCATCAGTGAGTCGCCGGGTACGAGGCAATACGAGCAGTACTTC. Its translation is CAISESPGTRQYEQYF.

This clonotype occurred a few times. V and J are TRBV20-1 and TRBJ2-2; 10 bases match TRBD1. The V gene's germline CDR1 is DFQATT and CDR2 SNEGSKA (reference sequence). This CDR3 spans 15 amino acids. After removal of 3 bases from V and 2 bases from J, the junction contained 3 bases not matched to a gene. CDR3 residues: CSARGQGRNTGELFF. The CDR3 DNA is TGCAGTGCTAGGGGACAGGGGAGAAACACCGGGGAGCTGTTTTTT.

This rearrangement joins TRBV10-3 to TRBJ2-3, with a tentative D call TRBD2 (5 bases). Germline CDR1 ENHRY, CDR2 SYGVKD. The CDR3 extends over 15 amino acids. Trimming took off 6 bases at V and 3 bases at J, with 16 bases between the two ends. The CDR3 loop reads CAISQLAPGTDTQYF. Written as DNA, the CDR3 is TGTGCCATCAGCCAGCTAGCCCCTGGTACAGATACGCAGTATTTT.

The sample holds a few counts of this clonotype. The chain employs TRBV7-3 and TRBJ2-1; 8 bases agree with TRBD1. CDR1 and CDR2 from the germline V gene are SGHTA and FQGTGA. V was clipped by 5 bases and J by 4 bases; unmatched bases: 4. This CDR3 contains 14 residues. As DNA, the CDR3 is TGTGCCAGCAGCCCCGACAGGGGATACAATGAGCAGTTCTTC. This encodes CASSPDRGYNEQFF. The full variable domain, rest sourced from reference TRBV7-3 and TRBJ2-1, is GAGVSQTPSNKVTEKGKYVELRCDPISGHTALYWYRQSLGQGPEFLIYFQGTGAADDSGLPNDRFFAVRPEGSVSTLKIQRTERGDSAVYLCASSPDRGYNEQFFGPGTRLTVL.

This clonotype showed up just a few times. V gene TRBV2 combines with J gene TRBJ2-1; 7 bases are a match to TRBD1. This CDR3 contains 16 residues. Unmatched junction bases numbered 5, after V lost 2 bases and J lost 1 base. CDR1 and CDR2 from the germline V gene are SNHLY and FYNNEI. The CDR3 loop is CASSEQGDLSYNEQFF. The CDR3 DNA sequence: TGTGCCAGCAGTGAACAGGGGGATCTGTCCTACAATGAGCAGTTCTTC.

The chain combines TRBV6-1 with TRBJ1-4, with 10 bases aligning to TRBD1. Germline CDR1 MNHNS, CDR2 SASEGT. The CDR3 runs 14 residues. With V trimmed by 6 bases and J by 8 bases, 6 bases remained unmatched. The CDR3 spells CASSDRGQEEKLFF. The CDR3, as DNA: TGTGCCAGCAGCGACAGGGGGCAGGAGGAAAAACTGTTTTTT.

V is TRBV29-1 and J is TRBJ2-5, with 9 bases identical to TRBD1. Trimming at V came to 0 bases and at J to 5 bases, leaving 13 bases not matched to a gene. The CDR3 is 17 amino acids. The germline gives CDR1 SQVTM, CDR2 ANQGSEA. CDR3: CSVEDVLPTGGAETQYF. CDR3 coding DNA: TGCAGCGTTGAAGACGTTTTACCAACAGGGGGCGCGGAGACCCAGTACTTC.

V usage is TRBV6-1 and J usage is TRBJ2-6; a weak D match, TRBD2 (6 bases). The germline V gene encodes CDR1 MNHNS and CDR2 SASEGT. The V end lost 2 bases, the J end lost 0 bases, and 11 bases lay between the germline ends. The CDR3 extends over 17 amino acids. Written as DNA, the CDR3 is TGTGCCAGCAGTGAATGGGGGGAGAGCTCTGGGGCCAACGTCCTGACTTTC. Its protein is CASSEWGESSGANVLTF.

This chain joins TRBV24-1 and TRBJ2-1; D gene ambiguous. Germline V gene lookup returns CDR1 KGHDR and CDR2 SFDVKD. Trimming removed 4 bases from V and 4 bases from J, with 13 bases in between. There are 15 residues in the CDR3. CDR3 DNA sequence: TGTGCCACCAGTGACCCCTCGATCTTATACAATGAGCAGTTCTTC. This sequence encodes CATSDPSILYNEQFF.

This clonotype was counted a few times. V and J are TRBV5-1 and TRBJ2-7, with 7 bases fitting TRBD1. J was trimmed by 4 bases and V by 0 bases; bases with no gene match: 10. Looked up from germline, CDR1 is SGHRS and CDR2 is YFSETQ. CDR3 size: 16 residues. CDR3 in DNA: TGCGCCAGCAGCTTGGATACCGGGACAGATAGTTACGAGCAGTACTTC. Protein sequence: CASSLDTGTDSYEQYF.

V is TRBV20-1 and J is TRBJ2-1; 9 nucleotides line up with TRBD2. V was clipped by 1 base and J by 9 bases; unmatched bases: 7. The CDR3 is 14 amino acids. Germline values: CDR1 DFQATT, CDR2 SNEGSKA (reference sequence). This chain's CDR3 is CSARATGTSIEQFF. The CDR3 bases are TGCAGTGCTAGAGCCACCGGGACTAGCATTGAGCAGTTCTTC.

In its sample, this clonotype was seen a few times. Its ends do not fully match the called genes, so a read error is possible. The chain links TRBV20-1 to TRBJ2-1; 8 bases align to TRBD2. The CDR3 runs to 16 residues. Germline CDR1 DFQATT, CDR2 SNEGSKA (reference sequence). The CDR3 region is CSARVAWEAGGMRPNF. As DNA, the CDR3 is TGCAGTGCTAGAGTGGCCTGGGAGGCGGGAGGAATGCGACCAAACTTC.

The V call is TRBV7-2, the J call TRBJ1-6; weak D call: TRBD1 (6 bases). The germline V gene has CDR1 SGHTA and CDR2 FQGNSA. V was trimmed by 6 bases and J by 7 bases, leaving 16 bases between them. The CDR3 covers 15 residues. CDR3 DNA: TGTGCCAGCAGTCGGACAGCCGCTAGCAATTCACCCCTCCACTTT. Amino acids: CASSRTAASNSPLHF.